The entry below describes one T cell receptor (beta chain). Clones were sequenced by immunoSEQ multiplex PCR, and TCRdb holds only the in-frame ones, with some missing. This sample has more than 55,000 clones; approximately 90% occur once, and the top ten carry around 6%. Germline CDR1 is LNHDA and CDR2 is SQIVND (reference sequence). This CDR3 is built from 13 residues. V shed 8 bases and J shed 4 bases, with 13 bases lying between them. The data derive from a study of blood T cell repertoires in COVID-19. This sequence originates from a woman in her 70s with acute or convalescent COVID-19. The sequencing input was peripheral blood. The genes are TRBV19 and TRBJ2-3, with a tentative D call TRBD2 (5 bases). Here the CDR3 DNA reads TGTGCCAGTCGCTGGCCCGGGGCAGATACGCAGTATTTT. Translated: CASRWPGADTQYF.